One sample yielded the 19 T cell receptor beta chains listed below, sequenced in a study of spatial heterogeneity in lung cancer. Via MiXCR, TCRdb re-called the 5' RACE reads, giving one row per CDR3 protein. The profile covers roughly 80,000 distinct CDR3 sequences, with 8% appearing a single time and roughly 7% taken by the ten largest. As for time point: sample taken at primary tumor resection. The material sequenced was PBMCs, taken at surgery. These receptors were taken from a male donor with early-stage non-small cell lung cancer.

The V gene is TRBV6-6, the J gene TRBJ1-5, with unresolved D. Deletions cut 8 bases from V and 0 bases from J, with 11 bases between. The CDR3 contains 14 residues. The germline V gene encodes CDR1 MNHNY and CDR2 SVGAGI (reference sequence). As DNA, the CDR3 is TGTGCCAGCGTGGCGGGCCATAGCAATCAGCCCCAGCATTTT. Residues: CASVAGHSNQPQHF.

This clonotype was counted many times. The V call is TRBV12-3 or TRBV12-4, the J call TRBJ1-1; a weak D match, TRBD1 (5 bases). Trimming took 6 bases from V and 10 from J, leaving 21 bases between them. This CDR3 contains 14 residues. The CDR3 loop is CASRPPGYGVSAFF. CDR3 nucleotide sequence: TGTGCCAGCAGGCCCCCAGGGTATGGGGTTTCAGCTTTCTTT.

This clonotype was seen a handful of times. The chain employs TRBV7-9 and TRBJ2-1, with D possibly matching TRBD1 (6 bases). CDR3 length: 15 amino acids. Between the trimmed V and J ends, which lost 5 bases and 5 bases, there was a span of 16 bases. Germline V gene data show CDR1 as SEHNR and CDR2 as FQNEAQ (reference sequence). The CDR3 DNA is TGTGCCAGCAGCCGAGAGTGGGACACCCACAATGAGCAGTTCTTC. Its protein product is CASSREWDTHNEQFF.

This clonotype has more than one count but fewer than ten. The genes are TRBV18 and TRBJ2-5; D is unresolved. V was clipped by 3 bases and J by 3 bases, with 11 bases between them. Germline-derived CDR1 and CDR2 are KGHSH and LQKENI. There are 14 residues in the CDR3. For the CDR3, the DNA is TGTGCCAGCTCACCTCGCGGTCTAAAAGAGACCCAGTACTTC. Translated, it gives CASSPRGLKETQYF.

V gene TRBV9 combines with J gene TRBJ2-6, with unresolved D. Trimming pared 0 bases from V and 0 bases from J, leaving 7 bases between. The CDR3 length is 16 residues. CDR1 and CDR2 (germline): SGDLS, YYNGEE. The CDR3 loop reads CASSVAIASGANVLTF. The CDR3 nucleotides are TGTGCCAGCAGCGTAGCGATCGCCTCTGGGGCCAACGTCCTGACTTTC.

The rearrangement uses TRBV7-8 and TRBJ1-5; D gene uncertain. Deletions cut 1 base from V and 7 bases from J, with 11 bases between. Germline assignment: CDR1 SGHVS and CDR2 FQNEAQ. CDR3 length: 14 residues. The CDR3 coding sequence is TGTGCCAGCAGCTTAGACCCGATACGGCAGCCCCAGCATTTT. It yields the protein CASSLDPIRQPQHF. The full variable domain, with the rest looked up from reference TRBV7-8 and TRBJ1-5, is GAGVSQSPRYKVAKRGQDVALRCDPISGHVSLFWYQQALGQGPEFLTYFQNEAQLDKSGLPSDRFFAERPEGSVSTLKIQRTQQEDSAVYLCASSLDPIRQPQHFGDGTRLSIL.

The CDR3 is CASSLAGGSGTEAFF. The CDR3 coding sequence is TGTGCCAGCAGCTTAGCAGGCGGCAGTGGGACTGAAGCTTTCTTT. The chain has TRBV7-9 and TRBJ1-1; D uncertain. CDR1 is SEHNR, CDR2 FQNEAQ, per germline (reference sequence). This CDR3 region has 15 residues. Trimming pared 0 bases from V and 5 bases from J, leaving 13 bases between.

In this sample, this clonotype turned up a few times. This chain connects TRBV7-6 to TRBJ2-7; D possibly uses TRBD1 or TRBD2 (6 bases each). Between the trimmed V and J ends, which lost 5 bases and 3 bases, there was a span of 11 bases. Germline V lookup: CDR1 SGHVS, CDR2 FNYEAQ. The CDR3 covers 13 residues. The chain's CDR3 is CASSQRGVYEQYF. DNA of the CDR3: TGTGCCAGCAGCCAGAGGGGGGTCTACGAGCAGTACTTC.

This clonotype was recorded at least ten times. The V call is TRBV4-1, the J call TRBJ2-3, with D possibly matching TRBD2 (6 bases). The V gene lost 1 base and the J gene lost 8 bases, with 7 bases spanning the gap. Germline V gives CDR1 MGHRA, CDR2 YSYEKL. The CDR3 runs to 12 residues. The CDR3 DNA follows: TGCGCCAGCAGCCAAGGCGGGACTACGCAGTATTTT. This sequence encodes CASSQGGTTQYF.

The V and J genes are TRBV3-1 and TRBJ2-2, with D possibly TRBD2 on 6 matching bases. The germline V gene encodes CDR1 LGHDT and CDR2 YNNKEL (reference sequence). Trimming left V 0 bases short and J 3 bases short, with 11 bases between. CDR3 length: 16 residues. CDR3 residues: CASSQDRGIDTGELFF. CDR3 DNA sequence: TGTGCCAGCAGCCAAGATCGGGGGATAGACACCGGGGAGCTGTTTTTT.

The chain employs TRBV6-2 or TRBV6-3 and TRBJ1-5, with D tentatively TRBD1 (5 bases). Germline V gene sequence: CDR1 MNHEY, CDR2 SVGEGT. V lost 4 bases to trimming and J lost 2 bases, with 12 bases between them. The CDR3 spans 15 residues. The DNA for the CDR3 is TGTGCCAGCAGTTCCACAGGACCGGGCAATCAGCCCCAGCATTTT. It is translated as CASSSTGPGNQPQHF.

In its sample, this clonotype was seen many times. The rearrangement links TRBV3-1 to TRBJ1-1, with D uncertain. The CDR3 covers 14 residues. The ends were cut back, 1 base at V and 2 bases at J, with 8 bases in the middle. Germline lookup yields CDR1 LGHDT and CDR2 YNNKEL (reference sequence). CDR3 loop: CASSQAAENTEAFF. CDR3 coding DNA: TGTGCCAGCAGCCAAGCTGCAGAAAACACTGAAGCTTTCTTT.

This clonotype occurred many times. The rearrangement links TRBV5-1 to TRBJ2-7; D possibly corresponds to TRBD2 (5 bases). The CDR3 spans 14 residues. V gave up 4 bases and J gave up 7 bases, with 18 bases separating them. Germline V gene lookup returns CDR1 SGHRS and CDR2 YFSETQ. CDR3 nucleotides: TGCGCCAGCAGCCCGACTACCCACATAGAAGAGCAGTACTTC. Its translation is CASSPTTHIEEQYF.

The chain joins TRBV7-2 to TRBJ2-1; 14 positions agree with TRBD2. CDR1 and CDR2 (germline): SGHTA, FQGNSA. The CDR3 has 19 residues. With 5 bases clipped from V and 5 bases from J, the junction kept 14 bases outside the gene matches. CDR3 nucleotide sequence: TGTGCCAGCAGCACACGACTAGCGGGAGGGCATGGTGCAAACAATGAGCAGTTCTTC. Translating gives CASSTRLAGGHGANNEQFF. Full variable domain (outside the CDR3, taken from reference TRBV7-2 and TRBJ2-1): GAGVSQSPSNKVTEKGKDVELRCDPISGHTALYWYRQSLGQGLEFLIYFQGNSAPDKSGLPSDRFSAERTGGSVSTLTIQRTQQEDSAVYLCASSTRLAGGHGANNEQFFGPGTRLTVL.

This rearrangement joins TRBV19 to TRBJ1-5; 9 positions agree with TRBD1. The length of the CDR3 is 14 residues. Germline V gene data show CDR1 as LNHDA and CDR2 as SQIVND (reference sequence). Trimming removed 5 bases from V and 5 bases from J; junction bases left unmatched: 4. The CDR3 spells CASSVRDRDQPQHF. The CDR3 coding sequence is TGTGCCAGTAGTGTCCGGGACAGGGATCAGCCCCAGCATTTT.

This clonotype was seen many times. J is TRBJ1-1 and V is TRBV11-2; D remains unclear. Per germline, CDR1 SGHAT and CDR2 FQNNGV. V was trimmed by 4 bases and J by 8 bases, leaving 8 bases between them. The CDR3 has 11 residues. This CDR3 is CASSSIEEAFF. CDR3 DNA: TGTGCCAGCAGCTCGATAGAAGAAGCTTTCTTT.

This clonotype has just a few counts. The rearrangement joins TRBV30 to TRBJ2-3; TRBD2 aligns across 8 bases. Per germline, CDR1 GTSNPN and CDR2 SVGIG (reference sequence). The CDR3 runs 15 residues. V was pared by 2 bases and J by 2 bases, with 6 bases of the junction left unmatched. The CDR3 protein is CAWSQGTSATDTQYF. In DNA form, the CDR3 reads TGTGCCTGGAGTCAGGGGACTAGTGCCACAGATACGCAGTATTTT.

This clonotype has a handful of counts. The chain combines TRBV5-1 with TRBJ1-1, with 7 nucleotides matching TRBD1. The CDR3 loop spans 13 amino acids. V was clipped by 5 bases and J by 6 bases; unmatched bases: 7. CDR1 is SGHRS and CDR2 is YFSETQ in the germline V gene. The CDR3 DNA reads TGCGCCAGCAGTGTACCCCAGGGGGCTGAAGCTTTCTTT. It specifies CASSVPQGAEAFF. The variable domain in full, with the rest retrieved from reference TRBV5-1 and TRBJ1-1, is KAGVTQTPRYLIKTRGQQVTLSCSPISGHRSVSWYQQTPGQGLQFLFEYFSETQRNKGNFPGRFSGRQFSNSRSEMNVSTLELGDSALYLCASSVPQGAEAFFGQGTRLTVV.

Ten or more counts support this clonotype. The V gene is TRBV20-1, the J gene TRBJ1-2; no clear D gene. Germline CDR1 DFQATT, CDR2 SNEGSKA (reference sequence). CDR3 length: 12 amino acids. V was pared by 3 bases and J by 2 bases, with 7 bases between. The CDR3 loop is CSASIRNYGYTF. The DNA for the CDR3 is TGCAGTGCTAGTATCCGGAACTATGGCTACACCTTC.